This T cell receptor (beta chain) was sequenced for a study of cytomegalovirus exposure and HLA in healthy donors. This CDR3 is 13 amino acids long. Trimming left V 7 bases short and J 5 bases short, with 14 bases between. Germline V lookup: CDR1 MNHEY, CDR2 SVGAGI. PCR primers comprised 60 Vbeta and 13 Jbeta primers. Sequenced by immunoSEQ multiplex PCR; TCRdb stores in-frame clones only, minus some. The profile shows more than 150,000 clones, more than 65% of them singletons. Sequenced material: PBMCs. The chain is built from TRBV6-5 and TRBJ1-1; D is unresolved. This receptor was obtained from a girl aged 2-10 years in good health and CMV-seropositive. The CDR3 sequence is CASIPAGGTEAFF. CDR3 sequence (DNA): TGTGCCAGCATACCCGCGGGTGGAACTGAAGCTTTCTTT.